The 30 T cell receptor beta chains in this list originate from one sample, sequenced in a study of early T cells in non-severe SARS-CoV-2 infection. TCRdb analysed the 5' RACE reads with MiXCR anew, one entry per CDR3 protein. Among tens of thousands of distinct CDR3 sequences listed, approximately 12% were seen once. The sequencing sample was made of whole blood. Receptors were obtained from an adult who was a healthcare worker with PCR-confirmed SARS-CoV-2 infection or an uninfected control (not recorded which).

In this sample, this clonotype turned up many times. The V and J genes are TRBV4-1 and TRBJ1-6, with 11 positions matching TRBD1. Per the germline V gene, CDR1 is MGHRA and CDR2 is YSYEKL. Germline trimming cut 3 bases from V and 10 bases from J; bases unmatched to any gene: 11. The CDR3 is 17 residues long. The CDR3 region has the DNA TGCGCCAGCAGCCACCACTTGTCGGACAGGGGGCGATCACCCCTCCACTTT. It specifies CASSHHLSDRGRSPLHF.

This clonotype was seen more than once but under ten times. The rearrangement uses TRBV12-3 or TRBV12-4 and TRBJ1-1, with unresolved D. The CDR3 loop spans 13 amino acids. The V end lost 7 bases, the J end lost 3 bases, and 12 bases lay between the germline ends. Here the CDR3 reads CASTSSSDTEAFF. In DNA, the CDR3 is TGTGCCAGCACCTCTTCTTCCGACACTGAAGCTTTCTTT.

This clonotype came up many times. This chain joins TRBV11-2 and TRBJ1-4, with a possible D match to TRBD1 (5 bases). This CDR3 has 16 residues. Germline lookup yields CDR1 SGHAT and CDR2 FQNNGV. Trimming shortened V by 5 bases and J by 0 bases, and 13 bases separated the two germline ends. CDR3 DNA: TGTGCCAGCAGCCACGGACAAGGACCAACTAATGAAAAACTGTTTTTT. It is translated as CASSHGQGPTNEKLFF.

The chain carries TRBV29-1 and TRBJ2-7; 11 nucleotides agree with TRBD1. This CDR3 is built from 12 residues. After removal of 6 bases from V and 7 bases from J, the junction contained 5 bases not matched to a gene. The germline CDR1 and CDR2 sequences are SQVTM and ANQGSEA. CDR3 nucleotide sequence: TGCAGCGTCCCCGGGACAGGGGGTGAGCAGTACTTC. Translating gives CSVPGTGGEQYF.

The chain uses TRBV5-6 and TRBJ1-4; D is unclear. This CDR3 region has 12 residues. Germline CDR1 reads SGHDT; CDR2 reads YYEEEE. V was shortened by 3 bases and J by 5 bases, with 5 bases between the two germline ends. Here the CDR3 reads CASSYSNEKLFF. The CDR3 bases are TGTGCCAGCAGCTACAGCAATGAAAAACTGTTTTTT.

This clonotype was observed a handful of times. The chain is built from TRBV7-9 and TRBJ1-6; D remains ambiguous. V lost 3 bases and J 0 bases, leaving 9 bases between the germline ends. From germline, CDR1 is SEHNR and CDR2 FQNEAQ (reference sequence). This CDR3 comprises 16 residues. In DNA, the CDR3 is TGTGCCAGCAGCTTTTTTGGGAGCTCCTATAATTCACCCCTCCACTTT. Translating gives CASSFFGSSYNSPLHF.

Here the CDR3 DNA reads TGTGCCAGCGGAACCAGACACTCTGAAGCTTTCTTT. Encoded protein: CASGTRHSEAFF. The chain has TRBV7-9 and TRBJ1-1; D remains unclear. The CDR3 has 12 amino acids. V was clipped by 8 bases and J by 6 bases, with 13 bases between them. Germline assignment: CDR1 SEHNR and CDR2 FQNEAQ (reference sequence). The full variable domain, its missing parts supplied by reference TRBV7-9 and TRBJ1-1, is DTGVSQNPRHKITKRGQNVTFRCDPISEHNRLYWYRQTLGQGPEFLTYFQNEAQLEKSRLLSDRFSAERPKGSFSTLEIQRTEQGDSAMYLCASGTRHSEAFFGQGTRLTVV.

In this sample, this clonotype turned up many times. The gene calls are TRBV12-3 or TRBV12-4 and TRBJ1-1; no clear D. The CDR3 length is 11 residues. With 7 bases removed from V and 8 bases from J, the gap between germline ends came to 11 bases. The CDR3 spells CASNPGHEAFF. CDR3 in DNA: TGTGCCAGCAACCCGGGTCACGAAGCTTTCTTT.

This clonotype was seen a few times. This sequence joins TRBV4-1 and TRBJ2-3; D unclear. This CDR3 is built from 15 residues. Trimming removed 0 bases at V and 4 bases at J, with 11 bases between. Germline V gives CDR1 MGHRA, CDR2 YSYEKL. CDR3 region: CASSQEVVSPDTQYF. The CDR3 DNA is TGCGCCAGCAGCCAAGAGGTGGTTAGCCCAGATACGCAGTATTTT.

This clonotype has more than one count but fewer than ten. The chain carries TRBV10-3 and TRBJ2-7, with a tentative D call TRBD1 (6 bases). This CDR3 spans 14 amino acids. Germline V gives CDR1 ENHRY, CDR2 SYGVKD. The V and J ends lost 3 bases and 3 bases respectively, with 12 bases between them. CDR3 in amino acids: CAISDLTGRYEQYF. The CDR3 nucleotides are TGTGCCATCAGTGACCTTACAGGGCGCTACGAGCAGTACTTC.

V and J are TRBV5-1 and TRBJ2-5, with TRBD2 matching 9 bases. V was clipped by 1 base and J by 5 bases; unmatched bases: 6. The CDR3 runs 15 residues. Looked up from germline, CDR1 is SGHRS and CDR2 is YFSETQ. The CDR3 DNA reads as TGCGCCAGCAGCTTGATGGCGGGGGGGATCGAGACCCAGTACTTC. Its protein is CASSLMAGGIETQYF.

This clonotype occurred a few times. The J gene is TRBJ2-3, the V gene TRBV18, with D possibly matching TRBD2 (6 bases). V was trimmed by 2 bases and J by 6 bases, leaving 18 bases between them. This CDR3 is 16 amino acids long. From germline, CDR1 is KGHSH and CDR2 LQKENI. The DNA for the CDR3 is TGTGCCAGCTCACCATATTCCGGGGGTGTGGAGGATACGCAGTATTTT. This encodes CASSPYSGGVEDTQYF.

This clonotype was detected many times. The chain employs TRBV14 and TRBJ2-1, with D unresolved. The germline V and J ends were trimmed by 1 base and 3 bases, with 10 bases remaining between them. Per germline, CDR1 SGHDN and CDR2 FVKESK. The CDR3 extends over 15 amino acids. The CDR3 sequence: CASSQVGKGYNEQFF. The CDR3 DNA is TGTGCCAGCAGCCAAGTAGGTAAGGGCTACAATGAGCAGTTCTTC.

This clonotype was observed many times. The chain's CDR3 is CASSPTGGGNYGYTF. The CDR3 DNA sequence: TGCGCCAGCAGCCCGACAGGGGGTGGCAACTATGGCTACACCTTC. This chain connects TRBV5-1 to TRBJ1-2; the match to TRBD1 covers 9 bases. Germline-derived CDR1 and CDR2 are SGHRS and YFSETQ. CDR3 size: 15 residues. The ends lost 4 bases at V and 2 bases at J; junction bases unmatched: 6.

This clonotype was counted many times. This chain links TRBV20-1 with TRBJ2-1; 9 positions match TRBD1. The V gene's germline CDR1 is DFQATT and CDR2 SNEGSKA (reference sequence). The CDR3 runs to 15 residues. V shed 2 bases and J 3 bases; nucleotides not matched to a gene: 5. This chain's CDR3 is CSARLPGQGYNEQFF. The CDR3 DNA reads TGCAGTGCTAGACTTCCGGGACAGGGCTACAATGAGCAGTTCTTC.

The sample holds a few counts of this clonotype. The genes are TRBV12-3 or TRBV12-4 and TRBJ1-1; D gene unclear. The V end was cut by 7 bases, the J end by 0 bases, with 12 bases between. The CDR3 spans 14 residues. The CDR3 reads CASIPETLNTEAFF. In DNA, the CDR3 is TGTGCCAGCATCCCCGAGACCCTGAACACTGAAGCTTTCTTT.

This clonotype was counted at least ten times. The J gene is TRBJ2-1, the V gene TRBV5-6; D tentatively reads TRBD1 or TRBD2 (5 bases each). Germline V gene lookup returns CDR1 SGHDT and CDR2 YYEEEE. The CDR3 runs 14 residues. Trimming cost V 4 bases and J 8 bases, with 16 bases left between them. CDR3 sequence: CASSMLGPWDEQFF. CDR3 nucleotides: TGTGCCAGCAGCATGTTGGGACCCTGGGATGAGCAGTTCTTC.

This clonotype was found many times. The chain employs TRBV5-8 and TRBJ2-6; D is undetermined. Germline-derived CDR1 and CDR2 are SGHTS and YDEGEE. This CDR3 has 17 amino acids. Trimming cost V 1 base and J 0 bases, with 11 bases left between them. CDR3 nucleotide sequence: TGTGCCAGCAGCTTGTATGTATCCAGCTCTGGGGCCAACGTCCTGACTTTC. Encoded protein: CASSLYVSSSGANVLTF.

This rearrangement joins TRBV5-1 to TRBJ2-1; 9 bases fit TRBD1. The ends lost 7 bases at V and 7 bases at J; junction bases unmatched: 12. The germline gives CDR1 SGHRS, CDR2 YFSETQ. The CDR3 loop spans 15 amino acids. The CDR3, as DNA: TGCGCCAGCTTCCCAGGGGGACAGGGTTTTAATGAGCAGTTCTTC. Protein sequence: CASFPGGQGFNEQFF.

This clonotype was detected ten times or more. This chain connects TRBV6-4 to TRBJ2-2; no firm D call. The CDR3 is 15 amino acids. V was cut by 3 bases and J by 1 base, with 9 bases left in between. Germline lookup yields CDR1 MRHNA and CDR2 SNTAGT. For the CDR3, the DNA is TGTGCCAGCAGTGAAACAGCAGAGAACACCGGGGAGCTGTTTTTT. It specifies CASSETAENTGELFF.

V is TRBV11-2 and J is TRBJ2-3; D is ambiguous. V dropped 6 bases and J dropped 1 base, with 8 bases sitting between them. This CDR3 has 13 amino acids. The germline V gene has CDR1 SGHAT and CDR2 FQNNGV. Here the CDR3 DNA reads TGTGCCAGCAGTTCTCTGCGCACAGATACGCAGTATTTT. It yields the protein CASSSLRTDTQYF.

This clonotype appeared many times. The chain uses TRBV11-1 and TRBJ1-2, with D possibly being TRBD1 (6 bases). V was trimmed by 5 bases and J by 8 bases, leaving 12 bases between them. This CDR3 comprises 12 residues. Germline V gene lookup returns CDR1 SGHAT and CDR2 FQDESV (reference sequence). In DNA form, the CDR3 reads TGTGCCAGCAGCCCTAACAGGGACGGCTACACCTTC. This encodes CASSPNRDGYTF.

This clonotype was seen repeatedly, ten times or more. This sequence joins TRBV20-1 and TRBJ2-7; 9 nucleotides match TRBD2. CDR1 DFQATT and CDR2 SNEGSKA come from the germline V gene (reference sequence). CDR3 length: 15 amino acids. Trimming at V came to 4 bases and at J to 0 bases, leaving 7 bases not matched to a gene. The CDR3 loop is CSATKAGGNSYEQYF. CDR3 sequence (DNA): TGCAGTGCTACGAAAGCGGGGGGCAACTCCTACGAGCAGTACTTC.

This clonotype was seen ten or more times. The rearrangement joins TRBV20-1 to TRBJ2-1, with unresolved D. This CDR3 comprises 12 residues. Trimming left V 4 bases short and J 4 bases short, with 8 bases between. Germline CDR1 reads DFQATT; CDR2 reads SNEGSKA (reference sequence). CDR3 region: CSANGRYNEQFF. CDR3 DNA sequence: TGCAGTGCTAACGGAAGATACAATGAGCAGTTCTTC.

This clonotype has a count of ten or more. V is TRBV6-5 and J is TRBJ2-5; D is possibly TRBD2 (6 bases). Trimming cost V 0 bases and J 9 bases, with 14 bases left between them. Germline assignment: CDR1 MNHEY and CDR2 SVGAGI. The CDR3 is 14 amino acids. The CDR3 bases are TGTGCCAGCAGTTACTCGGTTAGCGGTTGGTCCCAGTACTTC. It codes for CASSYSVSGWSQYF.

This clonotype was counted many times. The rearrangement links TRBV11-3 to TRBJ2-2; 9 positions agree with TRBD1. The CDR3 consists of 16 residues. The ends lost 1 base at V and 2 bases at J; junction bases unmatched: 2. Germline CDR1 and CDR2: SGHNT and YENEEA. The CDR3: CASSLGGQGNTGELFF. CDR3 in DNA: TGTGCCAGCAGCTTAGGGGGACAGGGAAACACCGGGGAGCTGTTTTTT.

This clonotype was seen a handful of times. This chain uses TRBV9 with TRBJ2-2; possibly TRBD1 or TRBD2 for D (5 bases each). Germline assignment: CDR1 SGDLS and CDR2 YYNGEE. Trimming took off 4 bases at V and 6 bases at J, with 19 bases between the two ends. This CDR3 contains 16 residues. In DNA, the CDR3 is TGTGCCAGCAGCCCATTTTGGTTATTGGGGGCCGGGGAGCTGTTTTTT. Translation gives CASSPFWLLGAGELFF.

This clonotype was recorded many times. The chain links TRBV10-3 to TRBJ2-1; 8 bases match TRBD2. The CDR3 runs 15 residues. The germline V gene has CDR1 ENHRY and CDR2 SYGVKD. Trimming cost V 5 bases and J 7 bases; bases outside gene matches: 10. CDR3 region: CAISPLGSGVNEQFF. Here the CDR3 DNA reads TGTGCCATCAGTCCCCTTGGTAGCGGGGTTAATGAGCAGTTCTTC.

This clonotype occurred many times. The rearrangement joins TRBV20-1 to TRBJ2-1, with 8 bases that match TRBD1. Germline V gene sequence: CDR1 DFQATT, CDR2 SNEGSKA (reference sequence). J gave up 8 bases and V 7 bases, and 4 bases lay outside the gene matches. The CDR3 length is 11 residues. This chain's CDR3 is CSGQGQDEQFF. The CDR3 DNA is TGCAGTGGACAGGGGCAGGATGAGCAGTTCTTC.

The V call is TRBV20-1, the J call TRBJ2-7; 7 nucleotides align to TRBD2. The V segment lost 4 bases and the J segment 9 bases; nucleotides outside the gene matches: 12. CDR3 size: 13 residues. Germline CDR1 is DFQATT and CDR2 is SNEGSKA (reference sequence). CDR3 sequence reads: CSAKGGGTSLQYF. In DNA form, the CDR3 reads TGCAGTGCTAAGGGCGGGGGTACCTCTTTGCAGTACTTC.